A single TCR beta chain is shown here with its context. Its target is unknown. The data stem from a study of blood T cell dynamics during melanoma immunotherapy. Study conclusions and caveats: It remained unknown if the driving T cell clones were melanoma-specific. PBMC repertoires of eventual disease-control patients split at W3 into clonality or diversity gains.

The time point is: pre-treatment baseline. Trimming stripped 3 bases from V and 7 bases from J, with 13 bases between. The CDR3 consists of 14 residues. Germline CDR1 reads SGHTA; CDR2 reads FQGNSA. Assay used: immunoSEQ multiplex PCR; TCRdb lists only in-frame clones, some missing. The sample lists some 25,000 clones; approximately 88% were seen once. The chain uses TRBV7-2 and TRBJ2-4, with a weak D call TRBD2 (6 bases). This TCR derives from a human donor with melanoma. The starting material was blood, obtained from a patient treated with checkpoint blockade. The CDR3 loop reads CASSFRGGGNIQYF. In DNA form, the CDR3 reads TGTGCCAGCAGCTTCCGGGGAGGCGGGAACATTCAGTACTTC.